This T cell receptor beta chain was recovered during a study of T cell responses to AZD1222 COVID-19 vaccine. The V and J ends lost 6 bases and 4 bases, in that order; junction bases with no gene match: 7. The CDR3 is 14 amino acids. CDR1 SGHRS and CDR2 YFSETQ come from the germline V gene. The table came from immunoSEQ multiplex PCR; TCRdb's copy has only in-frame clones and leaves some out. The table shows roughly 55,000 clones, with around 92% occurring only once. This clonotype was sampled from an adult in good health. The chain links TRBV5-1 to TRBJ1-2; 9 nucleotides line up with TRBD1. The sequencing here drew on peripheral blood, taken on day 0 of AZD1222 vaccination. The CDR3 sequence is CASTKTGGGYGYTF. For the CDR3, the DNA is TGCGCCAGCACCAAGACAGGGGGTGGCTATGGCTACACCTTC.